The present T cell receptor (beta chain) was sequenced within a study of T cells in Graves' hyperthyroidism and ophthalmopathy. Findings of the study overall: Within blood appeared most thyroid clonotypes that had expanded above 0.001. Ophthalmopathy was predicted by the model a median of roughly 6.7 months ahead of onset.

Amplified TCR beta CDR3 regions derived from RNA transcripts. An initial round of RT-PCR targeting the TCR CDR3 relied on the HTBI primer set. TCRdb re-derived calls from the multiplex PCR reads in MiXCR, one entry per CDR3 protein. The sample records under 750,000 distinct CDR3 sequences, approximately 19% being singletons. V gave up 1 base and J gave up 7 bases, with 4 bases separating them. Germline V gives CDR1 PRHDT, CDR2 FYEKMQ (reference sequence). This CDR3 comprises 12 residues. This clonotype was observed a few times. What it binds is unknown. Used for diagnoses were clinical symptoms, serum thyroxine and TRAb, thyroid ultrasound and orbital computed tomography.

Sequencing input: blood. The chain combines TRBV13 with TRBJ1-4; no definite D call. This TCR came from a woman aged 50 to 60 with Graves' hyperthyroidism that later progressed to Graves' ophthalmopathy. The CDR3 region has the DNA TGTGCCAGCAGCTTAGAGTCTGAAAAACTGTTTTTT. The encoded protein is CASSLESEKLFF.